The clone carrying this TCR beta chain occurred a few times. The antigen remains undetermined. Within Nashville, Tennessee resided all donors, each a Caucasian adult. This entry comes from a study of shared clonotypes between healthy human individuals. Study in general: The cohort had two women and three men, ages 18 to 49. Notes on the study in general: Among non-shared clonotypes, generation probabilities were lower than among those shared by all four donors.

With 3 bases removed from V and 2 bases from J, the gap between germline ends came to 10 bases. The CDR3 consists of 14 residues. From germline, CDR1 is LNHDA and CDR2 SQIVND (reference sequence). Each PCR replicate from the sorted subsets contained 200 to 250 ng DNA, which is tens of thousands of T cell genomes. The assay was immunoSEQ multiplex PCR, and TCRdb's table has in-frame clones only and misses some. The data hold approximately 97,000 clones, with 67% observed a single time. V and J are TRBV19 and TRBJ1-2; unclear D gene. Material: memory CD8+ T cells sorted from blood. The subset here: CD45RO+ cells pooled with CCR7-negative TemRA cells. This sequence was found in a man in his thirties or forties in good health. This chain's CDR3 is CASSIARPNYGYTF. CDR3 DNA: TGTGCCAGTAGTATCGCGCGGCCGAACTATGGCTACACCTTC.